A selection of T cell receptor beta chains follows, all from one sample in a study of OX40 agonist ivuxolimab in advanced cancers. Sequencing was performed with immunoSEQ multiplex PCR; in TCRdb, only in-frame clones are kept and a portion is missing. This table holds about 110,000 clones, roughly nine tenths found once. Sequencing was performed on CD4+ or CD8+ T cells sorted from blood, taken in a trial of the OX40 agonist ivuxolimab. These TCRs come from an adult with an advanced solid tumor such as melanoma, head and neck, liver or kidney cancer. The CDR3 runs from the conserved cysteine through the conserved F or W. A D gene is named only where the DNA matches it firmly. A clone size is listed for some rows: how often the clone was seen (once, few, many), or a class if it is expanded.

15	-	TRBJ2-3	TRBV7-2	-	CASSLSPGRTDTQYF	TGTGCCAGCAGCTTAAGTCCGGGGCGTACAGATACGCAGTATTTT
15	-	TRBJ1-6	TRBV2	-	CASSDPRAGTSPLHF	TGTGCCAGCAGTGACCCCCGGGCAGGGACTTCACCCCTCCACTTT
14	-	TRBJ2-1	TRBV29-1	few	CSVDAEGRPNEQFF	TGCAGCGTTGACGCCGAGGGAAGACCTAATGAGCAGTTCTTC
13	-	TRBJ1-1	TRBV19	-	CASREGGGTEAFF	TGTGCCAGTAGGGAAGGGGGGGGTACTGAAGCTTTCTTT
13	-	TRBJ2-7	TRBV13	-	CASNNKRTHRQYF	TGTGCCAGCAACAACAAGCGGACGCACCGGCAGTACTTC
15	TRBD2	TRBJ2-5	TRBV25-1	-	CASSESKAGGETQYF	TGTGCCAGCAGTGAATCTAAAGCGGGAGGAGAGACCCAGTACTTC
16	-	TRBJ1-3	TRBV7-2	-	CASSLARSKTGNTIYF	TGTGCCAGCAGCTTAGCTCGGAGTAAAACTGGAAACACCATATATTTT
12	-	TRBJ2-7	TRBV5-6	once	CASSRNSYEQYF	TGTGCCAGCAGCCGAAACTCCTACGAGCAGTACTTC
13	TRBD1	TRBJ2-7	TRBV29-1	-	CSAGQGPSYEQYF	TGCAGCGCCGGACAGGGGCCTTCCTACGAGCAGTACTTC
17	-	TRBJ1-2	TRBV4-2	-	CASSQDSTGIANYGYTF	TGTGCCAGCAGCCAAGATTCCACGGGAATAGCTAACTATGGCTACACCTTC
15	TRBD2	TRBJ2-7	TRBV18	-	CASSPSGTSGYEQYF	TGTGCCAGCTCACCCTCAGGGACTAGCGGTTACGAGCAGTACTTC
14	TRBD1	TRBJ1-2	TRBV4-2	-	CASSRQGGSYGYTF	TGTGCCAGCAGCCGACAGGGGGGATCCTATGGCTACACCTTC
17	TRBD1	TRBJ1-6	TRBV19	-	CASSDPGQEFPRSPLHF	TGTGCCAGTAGTGACCCGGGACAGGAATTCCCTCGGTCACCCCTCCACTTT
18	TRBD2	TRBJ2-3	TRBV5-4	-	CASSLAGLAGLSTDTQYF	TGTGCCAGCAGCTTAGCAGGACTAGCGGGGCTTAGCACAGATACGCAGTATTTT
15	-	TRBJ1-1	TRBV30	few	CAWSPSGGVGTEAFF	TGTGCCTGGAGTCCCTCGGGAGGGGTAGGCACTGAAGCTTTCTTT
15	-	TRBJ2-7	TRBV7-2	-	CASSLGLADSYEQYF	TGTGCCAGCAGCTTAGGCTTAGCGGACTCCTACGAGCAGTACTTC
14	-	TRBJ2-4	TRBV6-5	-	CASSPLGGQNIQYF	TGTGCCAGCAGTCCTCTGGGCGGACAAAACATTCAGTACTTC
13	-	TRBJ1-5	TRBV30	-	CAWTPGGNQPQHF	TGTGCCTGGACCCCCGGGGGCAATCAGCCCCAGCATTTT
14	-	TRBJ2-7	TRBV6-1	-	CASSEILDSYEQYF	TGTGCCAGCAGTGAGATACTAGACTCCTACGAGCAGTACTTC
14	TRBD1	TRBJ1-5	TRBV9	-	CASSVDRGSQPQHF	TGTGCCAGCAGCGTAGACAGGGGTAGTCAGCCCCAGCATTTT
13	-	TRBJ2-1	TRBV4-2	-	CASSLPREGEQFF	TGTGCCAGCAGTTTACCCAGGGAAGGTGAGCAGTTCTTC
15	TRBD2	TRBJ2-1	TRBV5-1	few	CASSLNSGRNNEQFF	TGCGCCAGCAGCCTTAACAGCGGGAGAAACAATGAGCAGTTCTTC
14	-	TRBJ1-1	TRBV6-5	-	CASRDRATATEAFF	TGTGCCAGCAGGGACCGGGCCACGGCCACTGAAGCTTTCTTT
15	-	TRBJ1-6	TRBV19	few	CASSLVTGTISPLHF	TGTGCCAGTAGTCTAGTGACGGGCACGATTTCACCCCTCCACTTT
15	TRBD1	TRBJ2-3	TRBV11-1	-	CASSLGQGSTDTQYF	TGTGCCAGCAGCTTAGGACAGGGCAGCACAGATACGCAGTATTTT
13	-	TRBJ2-4	TRBV19	-	CASSLSPQNIQYF	TGTGCCAGTAGTCTTAGTCCCCAAAACATTCAGTACTTC
14	-	TRBJ1-4	TRBV4-1	-	CASRPQETNEKLFF	TGCGCCAGCCGACCACAGGAAACTAATGAAAAACTGTTTTTT
11	-	TRBJ1-2	TRBV18	once	CASSPRVGYTF	TGTGCCAGCTCACCACGGGTAGGCTACACCTTC
15	TRBD1	TRBJ1-4	TRBV19	-	CASSPQQGVNEKLFF	TGTGCCAGTAGTCCGCAACAGGGGGTTAATGAAAAACTGTTTTTT
14	-	TRBJ1-1	TRBV25-1	-	CASRGVGLNTEAFF	TGTGCCAGCAGAGGGGTGGGTCTGAACACTGAAGCTTTCTTT
13	TRBD2	TRBJ2-3	TRBV30	-	CAWRGLSGGTQYF	TGTGCCTGGCGGGGACTGTCGGGAGGTACGCAGTATTTT